This record concerns one T cell receptor beta chain sequence. Its antigen remains unidentified. The sample originates from a study of T cell responses to AZD1222 COVID-19 vaccine. Study-wide results and caveats: Sampling captured repertoires only after the peak T cell response.

Some clones are missing from TCRdb's copy, which holds only in-frame ones; the method was immunoSEQ multiplex PCR. The sample consists of about 150,000 clones, 91% of them appearing once. Pooled together were second doses at about 4 or about 12 weeks. Trimming took off 6 bases at V and 3 bases at J, with 15 bases between the two ends. CDR1 is SNHLY and CDR2 is FYNNEI in the germline V gene. The CDR3 consists of 15 residues. J is TRBJ2-1 and V is TRBV2; D not resolved. The sequence came from an adult who received the AZD1222 COVID-19 vaccine. The sample in question was peripheral blood, obtained 28 days after the second AZD1222 dose. CDR3 residues: CASRRLLSYYNEQFF. For the CDR3, the DNA is TGTGCCAGCAGACGACTCCTCTCTTACTACAATGAGCAGTTCTTC.